Given below is one TCR beta chain in context. This entry is derived from a study of OX40 agonist ivuxolimab in advanced cancers. The assay was immunoSEQ multiplex PCR, and TCRdb's table has in-frame clones only and misses some. The sample gives fewer than 65,000 clones, approximately 86% of which show up once; approximately 1.1% is in the top ten. The germline gives CDR1 MNHEY, CDR2 SMNVEV (reference sequence). Trimming left V 2 bases short and J 6 bases short, with 11 bases between. CDR3 size: 13 residues. The clonotype originates from an adult with an advanced solid tumor such as melanoma, head and neck, liver or kidney cancer. V is TRBV27 and J is TRBJ2-7; weak D call: TRBD2 (6 bases). The sequencing used CD4+ or CD8+ T cells sorted from blood, collected in a trial of the OX40 agonist ivuxolimab. The DNA for the CDR3 is TGTGCCAGCAGTTTAGGGGGGTGGCCCGAGCAGTACTTC. Protein sequence: CASSLGGWPEQYF.